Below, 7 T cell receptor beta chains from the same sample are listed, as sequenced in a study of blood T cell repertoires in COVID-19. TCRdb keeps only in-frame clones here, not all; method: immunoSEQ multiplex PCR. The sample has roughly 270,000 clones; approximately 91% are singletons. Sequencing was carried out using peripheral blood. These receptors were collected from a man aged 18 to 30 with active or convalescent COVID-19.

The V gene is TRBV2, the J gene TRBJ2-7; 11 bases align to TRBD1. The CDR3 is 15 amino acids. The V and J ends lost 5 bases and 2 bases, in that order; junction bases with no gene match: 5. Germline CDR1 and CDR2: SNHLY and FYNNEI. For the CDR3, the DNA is TGTGCCAGCAGTCGGGACAGGGGGAAGCCCTACGAGCAGTACTTC. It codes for CASSRDRGKPYEQYF.

This CDR3 is CASSSTLTDRVGNTEAFF. The DNA of the CDR3 is TGTGCCAGCAGCTCTACCCTAACGGACAGGGTGGGGAACACTGAAGCTTTCTTT. The chain couples TRBV7-3 to TRBJ1-1; 8 nucleotides match TRBD1. V lost 4 bases to trimming and J lost 1 base; unmatched junction nucleotides: 14. Per the germline V gene, CDR1 is SGHTA and CDR2 is FQGTGA. The CDR3 runs to 18 residues.

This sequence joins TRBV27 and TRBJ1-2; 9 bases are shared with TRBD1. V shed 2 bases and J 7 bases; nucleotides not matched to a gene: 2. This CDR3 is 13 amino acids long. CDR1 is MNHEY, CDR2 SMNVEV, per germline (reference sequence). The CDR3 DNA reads TGTGCCAGCAGTTTAGGACAGGGGTTTGGCTACACCTTC. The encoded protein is CASSLGQGFGYTF.

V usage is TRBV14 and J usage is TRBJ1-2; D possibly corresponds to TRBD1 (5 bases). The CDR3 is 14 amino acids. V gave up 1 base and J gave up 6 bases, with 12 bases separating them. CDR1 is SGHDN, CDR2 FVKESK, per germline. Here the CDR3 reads CASSQATVGHGYTF. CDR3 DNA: TGTGCCAGCAGCCAAGCGACAGTCGGGCATGGCTACACCTTC.

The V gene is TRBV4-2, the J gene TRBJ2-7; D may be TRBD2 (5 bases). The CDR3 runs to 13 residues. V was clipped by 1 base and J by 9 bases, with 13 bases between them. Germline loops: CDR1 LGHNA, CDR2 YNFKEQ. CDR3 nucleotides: TGTGCCAGCAGCCAAGTAGACACCCGGGGGCAGTACTTC. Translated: CASSQVDTRGQYF.

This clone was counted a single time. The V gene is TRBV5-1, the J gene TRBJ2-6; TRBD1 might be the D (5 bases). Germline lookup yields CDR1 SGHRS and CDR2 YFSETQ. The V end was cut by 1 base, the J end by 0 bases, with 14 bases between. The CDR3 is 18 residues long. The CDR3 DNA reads TGCGCCAGCAGCTTGCGGGCAGGAACAGGCTCTGGGGCCAACGTCCTGACTTTC. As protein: CASSLRAGTGSGANVLTF. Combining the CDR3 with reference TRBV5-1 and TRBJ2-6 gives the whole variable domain KAGVTQTPRYLIKTRGQQVTLSCSPISGHRSVSWYQQTPGQGLQFLFEYFSETQRNKGNFPGRFSGRQFSNSRSEMNVSTLELGDSALYLCASSLRAGTGSGANVLTFGAGSRLTVL.

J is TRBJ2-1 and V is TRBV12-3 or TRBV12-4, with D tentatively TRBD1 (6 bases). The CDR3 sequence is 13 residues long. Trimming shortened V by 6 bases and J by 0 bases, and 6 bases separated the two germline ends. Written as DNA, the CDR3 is TGTGCCAGCAGAGGGGGCTCCTACAATGAGCAGTTCTTC. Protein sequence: CASRGGSYNEQFF.